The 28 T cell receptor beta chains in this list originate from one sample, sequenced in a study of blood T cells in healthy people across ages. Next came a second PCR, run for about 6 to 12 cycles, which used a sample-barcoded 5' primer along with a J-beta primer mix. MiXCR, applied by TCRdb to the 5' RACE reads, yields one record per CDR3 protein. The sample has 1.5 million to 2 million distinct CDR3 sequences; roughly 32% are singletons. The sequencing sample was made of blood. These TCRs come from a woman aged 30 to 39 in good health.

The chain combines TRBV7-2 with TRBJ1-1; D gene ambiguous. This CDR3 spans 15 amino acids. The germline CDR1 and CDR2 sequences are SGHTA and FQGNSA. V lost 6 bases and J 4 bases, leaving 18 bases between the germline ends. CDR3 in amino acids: CASRAYGRSGTEAFF. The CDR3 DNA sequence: TGTGCCAGCAGGGCATATGGGCGGTCGGGCACTGAAGCTTTCTTT.

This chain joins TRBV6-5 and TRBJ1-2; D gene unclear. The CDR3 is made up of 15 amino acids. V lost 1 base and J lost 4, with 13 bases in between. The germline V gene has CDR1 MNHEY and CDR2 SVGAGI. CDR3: CASSYFSAEGYGYTF. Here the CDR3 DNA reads TGTGCCAGCAGTTACTTTTCGGCTGAAGGCTATGGCTACACCTTC.

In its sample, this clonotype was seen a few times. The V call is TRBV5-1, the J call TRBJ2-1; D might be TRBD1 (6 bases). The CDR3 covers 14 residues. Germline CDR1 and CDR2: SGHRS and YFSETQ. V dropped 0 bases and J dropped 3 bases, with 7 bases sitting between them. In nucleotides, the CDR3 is TGCGCCAGCAGCTTGGGGGACAACTACAATGAGCAGTTCTTC. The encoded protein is CASSLGDNYNEQFF.

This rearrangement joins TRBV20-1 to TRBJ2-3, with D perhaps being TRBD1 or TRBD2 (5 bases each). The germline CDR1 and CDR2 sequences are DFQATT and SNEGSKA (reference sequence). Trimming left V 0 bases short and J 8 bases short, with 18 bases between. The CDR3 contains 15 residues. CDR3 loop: CSARDPTVALGTQYF. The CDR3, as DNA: TGCAGTGCTAGAGATCCGACAGTAGCGCTAGGTACGCAGTATTTT.

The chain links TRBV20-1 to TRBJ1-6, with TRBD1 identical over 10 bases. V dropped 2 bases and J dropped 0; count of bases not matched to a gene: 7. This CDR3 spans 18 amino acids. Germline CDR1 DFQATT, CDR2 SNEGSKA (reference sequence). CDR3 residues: CSARTDRGRSSYNSPLHF. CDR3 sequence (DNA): TGCAGTGCTAGAACGGACAGGGGGAGAAGCTCCTATAATTCACCCCTCCACTTT.

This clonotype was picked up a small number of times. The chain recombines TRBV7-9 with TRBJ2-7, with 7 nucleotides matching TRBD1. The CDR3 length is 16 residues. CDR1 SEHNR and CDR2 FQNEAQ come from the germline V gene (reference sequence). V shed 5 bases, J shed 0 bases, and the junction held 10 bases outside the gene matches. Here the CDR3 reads CASSLSGTVSSYEQYF. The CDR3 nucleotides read TGTGCCAGCAGCCTCTCGGGGACAGTGAGCTCCTACGAGCAGTACTTC.

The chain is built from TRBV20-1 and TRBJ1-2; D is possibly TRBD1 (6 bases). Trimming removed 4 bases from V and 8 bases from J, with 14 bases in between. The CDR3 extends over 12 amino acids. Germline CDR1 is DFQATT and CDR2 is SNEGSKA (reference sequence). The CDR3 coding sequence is TGCAGTGCTACCTTCACAGGGCCCGGCTACACCTTC. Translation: CSATFTGPGYTF.

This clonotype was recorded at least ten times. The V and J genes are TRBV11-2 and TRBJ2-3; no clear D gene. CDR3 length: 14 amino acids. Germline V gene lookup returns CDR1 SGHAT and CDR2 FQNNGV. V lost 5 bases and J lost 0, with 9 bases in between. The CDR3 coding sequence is TGTGCCAGCAGCCTTTGGGTTAGCACAGATACGCAGTATTTT. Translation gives CASSLWVSTDTQYF.

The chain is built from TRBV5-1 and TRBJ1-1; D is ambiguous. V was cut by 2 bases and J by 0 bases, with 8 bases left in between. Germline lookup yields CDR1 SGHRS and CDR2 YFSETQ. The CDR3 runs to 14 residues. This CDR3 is CASSFLQMNTEAFF. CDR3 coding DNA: TGCGCCAGCAGCTTTCTGCAGATGAACACTGAAGCTTTCTTT.

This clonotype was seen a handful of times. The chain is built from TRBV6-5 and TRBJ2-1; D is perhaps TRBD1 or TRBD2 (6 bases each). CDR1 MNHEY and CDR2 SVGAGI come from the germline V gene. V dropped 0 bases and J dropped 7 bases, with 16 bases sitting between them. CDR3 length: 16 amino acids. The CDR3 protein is CASSYSGGRLGNEQFF. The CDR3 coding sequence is TGTGCCAGCAGTTACTCAGGGGGGCGATTGGGTAATGAGCAGTTCTTC.

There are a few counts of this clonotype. Written as DNA, the CDR3 is TGCAGTGCTAGAGATTCTAGCGGGGTAAGCTCCTACGAGCAGTACTTC. Translation: CSARDSSGVSSYEQYF. The chain couples TRBV20-1 to TRBJ2-7, with TRBD2 matching 9 bases. The CDR3 extends over 16 amino acids. CDR1 is DFQATT, CDR2 SNEGSKA, per germline (reference sequence). J lost 0 bases, V lost 0 bases, and 6 bases had no gene match.

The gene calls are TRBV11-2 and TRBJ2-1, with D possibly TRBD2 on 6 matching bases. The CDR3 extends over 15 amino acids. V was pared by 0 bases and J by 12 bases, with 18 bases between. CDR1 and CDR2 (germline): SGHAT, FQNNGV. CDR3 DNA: TGTGCCAGCAGCTTAGAGGCAGGGAGGTATATTGGGCAGTTCTTC. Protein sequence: CASSLEAGRYIGQFF.

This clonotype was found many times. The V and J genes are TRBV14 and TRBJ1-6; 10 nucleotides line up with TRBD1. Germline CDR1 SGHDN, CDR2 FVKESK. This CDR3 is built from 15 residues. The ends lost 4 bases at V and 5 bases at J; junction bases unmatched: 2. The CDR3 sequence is CASSRDRGNNSPLHF. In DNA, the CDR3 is TGTGCCAGCAGCCGGGACAGGGGAAATAATTCACCCCTCCACTTT.

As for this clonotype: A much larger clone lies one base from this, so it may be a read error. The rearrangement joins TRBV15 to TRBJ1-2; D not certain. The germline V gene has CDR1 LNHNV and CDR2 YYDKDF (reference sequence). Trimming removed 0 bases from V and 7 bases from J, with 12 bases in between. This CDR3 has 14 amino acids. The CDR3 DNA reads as TGTGCCACCAGCAGAGACAAGACCCGCGGTGGCTACACCTTC. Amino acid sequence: CATSRDKTRGGYTF. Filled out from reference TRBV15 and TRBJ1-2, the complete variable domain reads DAMVIQNPRYQVTQFGKPVTLSCSQTLNHNVMYWYQQKSSQAPKLLFHYYDKDFNNEADTPDNFQSRRPNTSFCFLDIRSPGLGDTAMYLCATSRDKTRGGYTFGSGTRLTVV.

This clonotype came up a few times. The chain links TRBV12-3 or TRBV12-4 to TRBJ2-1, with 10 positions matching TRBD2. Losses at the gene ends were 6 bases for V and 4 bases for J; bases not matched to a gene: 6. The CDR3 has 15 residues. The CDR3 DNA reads TGTGCCAGCAGCGAAGCTAGCGGGGGTTACAATGAGCAGTTCTTC. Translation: CASSEASGGYNEQFF.

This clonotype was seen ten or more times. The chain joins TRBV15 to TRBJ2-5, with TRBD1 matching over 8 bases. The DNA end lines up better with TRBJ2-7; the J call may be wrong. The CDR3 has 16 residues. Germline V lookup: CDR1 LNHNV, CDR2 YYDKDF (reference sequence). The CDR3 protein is CATSGQGQGLSDEQYF. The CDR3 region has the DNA TGTGCCACCAGCGGACAGGGTCAGGGGTTAAGCGACGAGCAGTACTTC.

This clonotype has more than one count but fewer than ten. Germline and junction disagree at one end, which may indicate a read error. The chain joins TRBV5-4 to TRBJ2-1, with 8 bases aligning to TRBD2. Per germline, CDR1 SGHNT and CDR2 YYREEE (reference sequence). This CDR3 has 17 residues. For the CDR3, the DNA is TGTGCCAGCAGCTTGCCCCAAGGGCGGGGGGCCCACAATGGGCAGTTCTTC. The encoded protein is CASSLPQGRGAHNGQFF.

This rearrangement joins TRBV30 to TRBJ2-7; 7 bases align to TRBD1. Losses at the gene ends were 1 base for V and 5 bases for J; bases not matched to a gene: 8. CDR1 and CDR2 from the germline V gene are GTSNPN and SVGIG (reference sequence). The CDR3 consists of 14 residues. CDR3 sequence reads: CAWSEGAGMDEQYF. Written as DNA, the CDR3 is TGTGCCTGGAGTGAGGGGGCAGGGATGGACGAGCAGTACTTC.

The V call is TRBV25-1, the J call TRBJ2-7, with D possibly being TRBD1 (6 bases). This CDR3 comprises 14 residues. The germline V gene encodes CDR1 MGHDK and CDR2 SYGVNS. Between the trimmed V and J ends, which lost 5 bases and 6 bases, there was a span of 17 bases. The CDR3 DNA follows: TGTGCCAGCAGTTCTGGGGGCCTCGAGGGCGAGCAGTACTTC. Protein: CASSSGGLEGEQYF.

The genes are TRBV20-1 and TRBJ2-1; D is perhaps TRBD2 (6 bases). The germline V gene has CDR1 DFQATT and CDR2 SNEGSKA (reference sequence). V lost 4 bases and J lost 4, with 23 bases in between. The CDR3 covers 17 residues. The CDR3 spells CSATGEQPGLPYNEQFF. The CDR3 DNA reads TGCAGTGCTACGGGCGAGCAGCCGGGACTCCCTTACAATGAGCAGTTCTTC.

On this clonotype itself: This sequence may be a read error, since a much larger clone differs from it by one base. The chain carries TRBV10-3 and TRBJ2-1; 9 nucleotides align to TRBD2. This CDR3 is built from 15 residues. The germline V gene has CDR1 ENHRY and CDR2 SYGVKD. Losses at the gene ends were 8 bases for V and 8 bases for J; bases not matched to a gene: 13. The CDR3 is CAIGRGLAVLDEQFF. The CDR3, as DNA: TGTGCCATCGGCCGGGGACTAGCCGTTCTCGATGAGCAGTTCTTC.

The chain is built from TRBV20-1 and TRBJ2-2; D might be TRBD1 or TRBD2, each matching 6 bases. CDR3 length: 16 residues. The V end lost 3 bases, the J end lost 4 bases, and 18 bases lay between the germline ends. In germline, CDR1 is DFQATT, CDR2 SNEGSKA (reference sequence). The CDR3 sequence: CSARPQDKGGTGELFF. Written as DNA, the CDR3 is TGCAGTGCTAGGCCCCAGGATAAGGGGGGCACCGGGGAGCTGTTTTTT.

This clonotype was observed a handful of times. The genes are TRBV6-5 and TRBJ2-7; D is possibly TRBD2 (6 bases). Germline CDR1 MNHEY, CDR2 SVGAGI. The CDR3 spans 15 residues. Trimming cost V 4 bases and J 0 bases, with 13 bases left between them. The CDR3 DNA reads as TGTGCCAGCAGTTTGCACGGAGGGAGCTCCTACGAGCAGTACTTC. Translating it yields CASSLHGGSSYEQYF.

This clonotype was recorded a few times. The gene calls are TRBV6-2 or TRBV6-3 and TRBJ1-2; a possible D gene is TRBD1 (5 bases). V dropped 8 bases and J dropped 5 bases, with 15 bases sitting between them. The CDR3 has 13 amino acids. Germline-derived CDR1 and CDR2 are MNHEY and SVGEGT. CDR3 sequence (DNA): TGTGCCAGCCGACACCCTGCAGGGTATGGCTACACCTTC. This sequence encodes CASRHPAGYGYTF.

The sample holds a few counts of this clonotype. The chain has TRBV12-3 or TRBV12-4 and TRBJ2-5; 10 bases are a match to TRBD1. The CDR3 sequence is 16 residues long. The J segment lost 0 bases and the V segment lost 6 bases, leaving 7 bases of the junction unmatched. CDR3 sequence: CASSPGQGGYQETQYF. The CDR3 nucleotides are TGTGCCAGCAGCCCCGGACAGGGGGGGTACCAAGAGACCCAGTACTTC.

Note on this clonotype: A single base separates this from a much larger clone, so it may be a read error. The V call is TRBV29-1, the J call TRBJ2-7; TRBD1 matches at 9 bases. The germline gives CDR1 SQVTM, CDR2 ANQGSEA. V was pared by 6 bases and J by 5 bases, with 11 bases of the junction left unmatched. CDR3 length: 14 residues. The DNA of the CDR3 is TGCAGCGTCCCCAGGACAGGGGCCTGGGACGAGCAGTACTTC. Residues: CSVPRTGAWDEQYF.

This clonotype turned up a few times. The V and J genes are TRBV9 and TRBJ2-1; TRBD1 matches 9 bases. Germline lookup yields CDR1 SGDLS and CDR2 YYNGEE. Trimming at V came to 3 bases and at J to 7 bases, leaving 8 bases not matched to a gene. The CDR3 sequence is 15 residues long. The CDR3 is CASSGDRAVGNEQFF. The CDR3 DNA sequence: TGTGCCAGCAGCGGGGACAGGGCGGTGGGTAATGAGCAGTTCTTC.

CDR3 protein: CASSQAAPGRSSSYEQYF. The CDR3 DNA sequence: TGTGCCAGCAGCCAAGCCGCGCCGGGACGCTCGAGCTCCTACGAGCAGTACTTC. This chain joins TRBV4-2 and TRBJ2-7, with D possibly being TRBD1 or TRBD2 (5 bases each). Germline lookup yields CDR1 LGHNA and CDR2 YNFKEQ. The CDR3 is made up of 18 amino acids. V lost 1 base to trimming and J lost 0 bases, with 19 bases between them.